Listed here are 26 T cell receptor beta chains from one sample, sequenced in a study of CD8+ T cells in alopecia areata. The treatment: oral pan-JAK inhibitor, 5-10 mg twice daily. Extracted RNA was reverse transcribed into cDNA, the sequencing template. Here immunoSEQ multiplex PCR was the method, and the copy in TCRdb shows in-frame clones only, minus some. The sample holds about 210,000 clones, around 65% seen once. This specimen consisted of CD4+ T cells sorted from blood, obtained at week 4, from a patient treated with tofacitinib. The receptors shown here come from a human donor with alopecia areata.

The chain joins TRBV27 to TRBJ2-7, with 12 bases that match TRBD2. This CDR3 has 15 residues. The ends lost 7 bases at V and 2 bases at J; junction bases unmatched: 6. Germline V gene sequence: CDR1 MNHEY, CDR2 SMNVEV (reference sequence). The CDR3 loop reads CASNPLAGGTYEQYF. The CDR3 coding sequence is TGTGCCAGCAACCCACTAGCGGGGGGCACCTACGAGCAGTACTTC.

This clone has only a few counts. CDR3 amino acids: CASSLGRGGLETQYF. CDR3 nucleotides: TGCGCCAGCAGCTTAGGCCGGGGGGGCCTGGAGACCCAGTACTTC. The chain carries TRBV5-1 and TRBJ2-5, with TRBD2 matching 8 bases. In germline, CDR1 is SGHRS, CDR2 YFSETQ. This CDR3 region has 15 residues. V gave up 2 bases and J gave up 5 bases; unmatched junction bases: 8.

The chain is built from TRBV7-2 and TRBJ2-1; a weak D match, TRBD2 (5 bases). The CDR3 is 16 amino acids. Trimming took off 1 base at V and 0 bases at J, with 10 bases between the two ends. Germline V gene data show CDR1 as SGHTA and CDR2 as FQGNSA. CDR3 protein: CASSLGAESSYNEQFF. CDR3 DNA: TGTGCCAGCAGCTTAGGAGCGGAGAGCTCCTACAATGAGCAGTTCTTC. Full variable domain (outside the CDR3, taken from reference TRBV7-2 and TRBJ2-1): GAGVSQSPSNKVTEKGKDVELRCDPISGHTALYWYRQSLGQGLEFLIYFQGNSAPDKSGLPSDRFSAERTGGSVSTLTIQRTQQEDSAVYLCASSLGAESSYNEQFFGPGTRLTVL.

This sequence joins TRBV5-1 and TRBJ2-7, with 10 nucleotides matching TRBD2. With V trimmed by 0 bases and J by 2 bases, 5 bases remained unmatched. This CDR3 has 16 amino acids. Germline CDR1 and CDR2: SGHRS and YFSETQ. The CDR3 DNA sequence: TGCGCCAGCAGCTTGGAGGGTCTAGCGGGGGCCTACGAGCAGTACTTC. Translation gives CASSLEGLAGAYEQYF.

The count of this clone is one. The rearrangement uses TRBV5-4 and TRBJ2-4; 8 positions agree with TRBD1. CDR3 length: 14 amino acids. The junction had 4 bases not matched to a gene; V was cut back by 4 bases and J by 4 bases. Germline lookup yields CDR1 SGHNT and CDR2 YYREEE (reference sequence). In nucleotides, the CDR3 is TGTGCCAGCAGCGGACAGGGCGCAAAAAACATTCAGTACTTC. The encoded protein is CASSGQGAKNIQYF. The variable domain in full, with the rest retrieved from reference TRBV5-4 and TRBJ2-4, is ETGVTQSPTHLIKTRGQQVTLRCSSQSGHNTVSWYQQALGQGPQFIFQYYREEENGRGNFPPRFSGLQFPNYSSELNVNALELDDSALYLCASSGQGAKNIQYFGAGTRLSVL.

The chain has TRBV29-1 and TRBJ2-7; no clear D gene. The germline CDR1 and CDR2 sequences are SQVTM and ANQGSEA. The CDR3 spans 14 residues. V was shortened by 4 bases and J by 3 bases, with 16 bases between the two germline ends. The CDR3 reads CSVGMVPASYEQYF. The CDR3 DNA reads TGCAGCGTTGGTATGGTCCCTGCTAGCTACGAGCAGTACTTC.

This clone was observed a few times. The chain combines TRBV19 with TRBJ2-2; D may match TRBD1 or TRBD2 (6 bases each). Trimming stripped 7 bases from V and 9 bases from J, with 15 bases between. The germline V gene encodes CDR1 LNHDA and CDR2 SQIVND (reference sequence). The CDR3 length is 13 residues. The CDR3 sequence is CASKMGGRRELFF. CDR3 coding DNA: TGTGCCAGTAAGATGGGGGGCCGGAGGGAGCTGTTTTTT.

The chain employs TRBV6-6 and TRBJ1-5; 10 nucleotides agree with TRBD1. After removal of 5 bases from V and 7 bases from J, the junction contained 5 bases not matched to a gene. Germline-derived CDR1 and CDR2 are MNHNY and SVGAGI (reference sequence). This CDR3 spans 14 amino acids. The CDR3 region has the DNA TGTGCCAGCAGTCCCGGACAGGGGGGGCAGCCCCAGCATTTT. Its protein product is CASSPGQGGQPQHF.

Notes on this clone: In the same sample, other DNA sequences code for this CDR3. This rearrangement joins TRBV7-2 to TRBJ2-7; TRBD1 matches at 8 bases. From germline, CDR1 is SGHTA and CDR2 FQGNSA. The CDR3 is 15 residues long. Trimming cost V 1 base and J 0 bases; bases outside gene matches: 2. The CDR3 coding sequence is TGTGCCAGCAGCTTAGTTACAGGGGGCTCCTACGAGCAGTACTTC. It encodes CASSLVTGGSYEQYF.

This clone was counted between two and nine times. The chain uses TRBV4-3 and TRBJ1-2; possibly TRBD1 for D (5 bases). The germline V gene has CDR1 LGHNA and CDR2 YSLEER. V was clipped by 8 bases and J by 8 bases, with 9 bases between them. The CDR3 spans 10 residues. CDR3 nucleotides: TGCGCCAGCCGGCGGGGCGGCTACACCTTC. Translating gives CASRRGGYTF.

CDR3 coding DNA: TGTGCCAGCAGTCAACAGGGGACTTACAATGAGCAGTTCTTC. Translated: CASSQQGTYNEQFF. The rearrangement uses TRBV2 and TRBJ2-1, with D maybe TRBD1 (7 bases). The CDR3 extends over 14 amino acids. Germline CDR1 reads SNHLY; CDR2 reads FYNNEI. V lost 5 bases, J lost 4 bases, and 12 bases lay in between. Complete variable domain (other parts from reference TRBV2 and TRBJ2-1): EPEVTQTPSHQVTQMGQEVILRCVPISNHLYFYWYRQILGQKVEFLVSFYNNEISEKSEIFDDQFSVERPDGSNFTLKIRSTKLEDSAMYFCASSQQGTYNEQFFGPGTRLTVL.

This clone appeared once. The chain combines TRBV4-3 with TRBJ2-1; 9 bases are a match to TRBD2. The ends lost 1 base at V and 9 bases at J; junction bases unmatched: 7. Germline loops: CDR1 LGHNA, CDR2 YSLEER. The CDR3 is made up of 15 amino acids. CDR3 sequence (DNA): TGCGCCAGCAGCCAAGTGTTGGAGCGGGGGGTTGAGCAGTTCTTC. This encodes CASSQVLERGVEQFF.

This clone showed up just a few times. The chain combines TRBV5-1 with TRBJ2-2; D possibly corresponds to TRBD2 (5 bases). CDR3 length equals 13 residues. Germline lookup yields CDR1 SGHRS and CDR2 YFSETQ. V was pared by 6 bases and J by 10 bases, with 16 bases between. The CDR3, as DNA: TGCGCCAGCACATCGGGGAGCGATCCGGAGCTGTTTTTT. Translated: CASTSGSDPELFF.

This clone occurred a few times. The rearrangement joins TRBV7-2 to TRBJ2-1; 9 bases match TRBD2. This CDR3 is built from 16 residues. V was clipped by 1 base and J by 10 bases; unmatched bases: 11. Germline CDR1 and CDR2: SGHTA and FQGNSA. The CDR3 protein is CASSLGSGGPVLEQFF. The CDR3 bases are TGTGCCAGCAGCTTAGGAAGCGGGGGGCCCGTACTGGAGCAGTTCTTC. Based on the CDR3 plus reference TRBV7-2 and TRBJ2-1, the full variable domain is GAGVSQSPSNKVTEKGKDVELRCDPISGHTALYWYRQSLGQGLEFLIYFQGNSAPDKSGLPSDRFSAERTGGSVSTLTIQRTQQEDSAVYLCASSLGSGGPVLEQFFGPGTRLTVL.

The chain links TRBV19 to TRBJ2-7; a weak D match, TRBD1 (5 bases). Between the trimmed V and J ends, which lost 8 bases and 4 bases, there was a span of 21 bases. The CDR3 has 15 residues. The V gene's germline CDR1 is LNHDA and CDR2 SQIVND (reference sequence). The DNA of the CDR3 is TGTGCCAGTCGACTTGGGCCGGCAGGGAATTACGAGCAGTACTTC. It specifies CASRLGPAGNYEQYF.

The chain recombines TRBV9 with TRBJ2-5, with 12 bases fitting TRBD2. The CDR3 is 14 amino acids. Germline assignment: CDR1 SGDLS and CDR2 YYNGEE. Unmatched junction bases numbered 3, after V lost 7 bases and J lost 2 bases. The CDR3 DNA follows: TGTGCCAGCGGAGGACTAGCGGGGCAAGAGACCCAGTACTTC. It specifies CASGGLAGQETQYF.

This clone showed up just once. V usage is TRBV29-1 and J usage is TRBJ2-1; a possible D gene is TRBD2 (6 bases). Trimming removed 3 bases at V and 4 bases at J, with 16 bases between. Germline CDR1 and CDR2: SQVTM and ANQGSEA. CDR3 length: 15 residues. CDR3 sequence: CSVEVGGMGYNEQFF. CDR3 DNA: TGCAGCGTTGAGGTCGGAGGGATGGGATACAATGAGCAGTTCTTC.

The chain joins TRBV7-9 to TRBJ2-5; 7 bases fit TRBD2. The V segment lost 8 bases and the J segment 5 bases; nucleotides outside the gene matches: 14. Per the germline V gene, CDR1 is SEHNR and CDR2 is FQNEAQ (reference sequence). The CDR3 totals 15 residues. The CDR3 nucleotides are TGTGCCAGCTCCTTGGGAGGGACCCTGCGGGAGACCCAGTACTTC. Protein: CASSLGGTLRETQYF.

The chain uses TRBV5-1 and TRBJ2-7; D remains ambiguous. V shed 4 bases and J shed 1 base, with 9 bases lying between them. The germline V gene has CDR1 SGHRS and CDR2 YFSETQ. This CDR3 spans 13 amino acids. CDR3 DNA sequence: TGCGCCAGCAGCCGCGACGGTTCCTACGAGCAGTACTTC. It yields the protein CASSRDGSYEQYF.

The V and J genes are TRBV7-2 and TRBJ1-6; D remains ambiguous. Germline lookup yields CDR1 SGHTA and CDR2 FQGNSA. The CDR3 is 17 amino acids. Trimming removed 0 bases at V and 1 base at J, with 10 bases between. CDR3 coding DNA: TGTGCCAGCAGCTTAGCGTATGGCAAGTCCTATAATTCACCCCTCCACTTT. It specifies CASSLAYGKSYNSPLHF.

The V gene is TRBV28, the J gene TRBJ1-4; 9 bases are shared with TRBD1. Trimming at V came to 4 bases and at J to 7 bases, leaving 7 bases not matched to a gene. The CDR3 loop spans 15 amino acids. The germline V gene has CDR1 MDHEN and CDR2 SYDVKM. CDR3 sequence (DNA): TGTGCCAGCAGTTCCTCACAGGGGGCCGGTGAAAAACTGTTTTTT. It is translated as CASSSSQGAGEKLFF.

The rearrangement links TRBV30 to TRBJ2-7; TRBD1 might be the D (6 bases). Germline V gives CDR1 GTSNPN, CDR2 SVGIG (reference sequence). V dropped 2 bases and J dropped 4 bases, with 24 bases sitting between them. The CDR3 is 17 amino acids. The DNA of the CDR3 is TGTGCCTGGAGTCAGTCGACTAAGGGGGTAGGAATTTACGAGCAGTACTTC. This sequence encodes CAWSQSTKGVGIYEQYF.

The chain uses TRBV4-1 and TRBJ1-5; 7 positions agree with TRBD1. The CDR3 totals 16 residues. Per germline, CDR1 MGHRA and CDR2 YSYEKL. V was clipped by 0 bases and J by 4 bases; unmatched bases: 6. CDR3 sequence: CASSQERDSRNQPQHF. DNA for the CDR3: TGCGCCAGCAGCCAAGAGAGGGACAGTCGAAATCAGCCCCAGCATTTT.

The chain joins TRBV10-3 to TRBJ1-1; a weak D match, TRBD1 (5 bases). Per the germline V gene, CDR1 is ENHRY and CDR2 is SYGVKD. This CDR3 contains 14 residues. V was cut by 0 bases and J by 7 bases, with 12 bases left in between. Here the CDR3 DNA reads TGTGCCATCAGTGAGTCGGGCCGGGGCTTTGAAGCTTTCTTT. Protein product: CAISESGRGFEAFF.

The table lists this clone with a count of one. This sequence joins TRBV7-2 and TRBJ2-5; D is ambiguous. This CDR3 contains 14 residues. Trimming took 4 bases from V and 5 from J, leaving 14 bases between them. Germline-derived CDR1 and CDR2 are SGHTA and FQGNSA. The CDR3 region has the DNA TGTGCCAGCAGCTCCCATGTTGTACGGGAGACCCAGTACTTC. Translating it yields CASSSHVVRETQYF. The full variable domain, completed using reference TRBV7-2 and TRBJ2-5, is GAGVSQSPSNKVTEKGKDVELRCDPISGHTALYWYRQSLGQGLEFLIYFQGNSAPDKSGLPSDRFSAERTGGSVSTLTIQRTQQEDSAVYLCASSSHVVRETQYFGPGTRLLVL.

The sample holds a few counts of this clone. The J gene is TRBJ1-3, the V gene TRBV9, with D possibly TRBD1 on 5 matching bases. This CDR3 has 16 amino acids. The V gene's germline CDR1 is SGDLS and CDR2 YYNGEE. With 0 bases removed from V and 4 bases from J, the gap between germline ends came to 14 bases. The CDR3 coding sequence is TGTGCCAGCAGCGTAGAGACAGTTGCTCGCGGAAACACCATATATTTT. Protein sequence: CASSVETVARGNTIYF.